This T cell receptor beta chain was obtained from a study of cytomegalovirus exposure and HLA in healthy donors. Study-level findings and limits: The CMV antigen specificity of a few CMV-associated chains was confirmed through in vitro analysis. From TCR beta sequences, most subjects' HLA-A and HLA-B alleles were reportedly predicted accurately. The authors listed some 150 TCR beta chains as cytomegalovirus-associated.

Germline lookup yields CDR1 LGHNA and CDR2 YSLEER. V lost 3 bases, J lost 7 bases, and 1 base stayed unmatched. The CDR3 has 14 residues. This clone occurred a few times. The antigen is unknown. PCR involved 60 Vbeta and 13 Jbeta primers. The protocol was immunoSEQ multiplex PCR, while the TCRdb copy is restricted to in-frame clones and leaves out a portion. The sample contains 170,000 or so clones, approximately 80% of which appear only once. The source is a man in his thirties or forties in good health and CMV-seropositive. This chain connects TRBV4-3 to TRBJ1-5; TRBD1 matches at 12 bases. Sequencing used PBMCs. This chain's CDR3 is CASSQGQGAQPQHF. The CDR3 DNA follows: TGCGCCAGCAGCCAGGGACAGGGGGCCCAGCCCCAGCATTTT.